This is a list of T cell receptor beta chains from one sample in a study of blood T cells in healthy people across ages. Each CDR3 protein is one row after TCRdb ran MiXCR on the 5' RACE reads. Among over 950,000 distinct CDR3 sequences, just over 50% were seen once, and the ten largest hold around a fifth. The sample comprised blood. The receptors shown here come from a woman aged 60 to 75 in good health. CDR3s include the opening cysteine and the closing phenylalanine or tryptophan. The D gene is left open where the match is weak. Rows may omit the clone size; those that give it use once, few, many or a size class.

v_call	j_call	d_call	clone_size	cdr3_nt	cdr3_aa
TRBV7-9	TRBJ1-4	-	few	TGTGCCAGCAGCGCATTGGGTGAAAAACTGTTTTTT	CASSALGEKLFF
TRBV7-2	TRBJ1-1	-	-	TGTGCCAGCACCCTCATGGACCTTCGGAACACTGAAGCTTTCTTT	CASTLMDLRNTEAFF
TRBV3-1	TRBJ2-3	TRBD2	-	TGTGCCACCACCTCGCCAGCGGGAGGGGGGTATTTT	CATTSPAGGGYF
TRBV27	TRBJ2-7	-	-	TGTGCCAGCAGTTCGCGGGGTCTGGATCTAAGGGAGCAGTACTTC	CASSSRGLDLREQYF
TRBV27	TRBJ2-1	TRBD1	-	TGTGCCAGCACCCACAGGGGGACCATCTACAATGAGCAGTTCTTC	CASTHRGTIYNEQFF
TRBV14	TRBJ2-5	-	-	TGTGCCAGCAGCCAAGGACGGGGCCAAGAGACCCAGTACTTC	CASSQGRGQETQYF
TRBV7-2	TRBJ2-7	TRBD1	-	TGTGCCAGCAGGGACAGGGGGGGATACGAGCAGTACTTC	CASRDRGGYEQYF
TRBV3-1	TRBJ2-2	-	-	TGTGCCAGCGTTGGCCAGGGGTCGAACACCGGGGAGCTGTTTTTT	CASVGQGSNTGELFF
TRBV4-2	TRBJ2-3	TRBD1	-	TGTGCCAGCAGCCAAGATCCACCGGGACAGGGACCAGATACGCAGTATTTT	CASSQDPPGQGPDTQYF
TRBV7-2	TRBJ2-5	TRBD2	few	TGTGCCAGCAGCCCCCTGGGACTAGCTAGGGAGACCCAGTACTTC	CASSPLGLARETQYF
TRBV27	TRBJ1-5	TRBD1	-	TGTGCCAGCAGCAGCTCACAGGGGTCAATTCAGCCCCAGCATTTT	CASSSSQGSIQPQHF
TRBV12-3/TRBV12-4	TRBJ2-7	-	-	TGTGCCAGCAGTTTTCCCGACTGGCCCGGGGACGAGCAGTACTTC	CASSFPDWPGDEQYF
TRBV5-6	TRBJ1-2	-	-	TGTGCCAGCACCGGCGGCAGGGGAGACGGCTACACCTTC	CASTGGRGDGYTF
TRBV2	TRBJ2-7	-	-	TGTGCCGCCAAGAGGGATGGGAACGAGCAGTACTTC	CAAKRDGNEQYF
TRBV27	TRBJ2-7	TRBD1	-	TGTGCCAGCAGTTTATGGGGACAGGGGTTAACCGGCTACGAGCAGTACTTC	CASSLWGQGLTGYEQYF
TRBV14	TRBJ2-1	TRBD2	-	TGTGCCAGCAGCCGCGGGACTAGCGGACACAATGAGCAGTTCTTC	CASSRGTSGHNEQFF
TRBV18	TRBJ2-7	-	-	TGTGCCAGCTCACCCTACAGCAGCTACGAGCAGTACTTC	CASSPYSSYEQYF
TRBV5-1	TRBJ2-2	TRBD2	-	TGCGCCAGCAGCTTGCGGGACAAAGGACTAGCCCCACGTGGCACCGGGGAGCTGTTTTTT	CASSLRDKGLAPRGTGELFF
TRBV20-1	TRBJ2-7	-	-	TGCAGTGCTAGAGAGTTGGGCACTAACAATGAGCAGTACTTC	CSARELGTNNEQYF
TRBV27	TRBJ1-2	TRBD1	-	TGTGCCAGCGGGCAGGGGGGGTATGGCTACACCTTC	CASGQGGYGYTF
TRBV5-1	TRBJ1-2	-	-	TGCGCCAGCAGCTTGGAGGCGCCGGGGAACAACTATGGCTACACCTTC	CASSLEAPGNNYGYTF
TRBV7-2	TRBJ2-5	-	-	TGTGCCAGCAGCCCCAGTGAGGGGCGAGAGACCCAGTACTTC	CASSPSEGRETQYF
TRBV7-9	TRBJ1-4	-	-	TGTGCCAGCAGCTTCCCGCCGGGGGCAACTAATGAAAAACTGTTTTTT	CASSFPPGATNEKLFF
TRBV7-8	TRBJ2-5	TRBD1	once	TGTGCCAGCAGCCGCCGGGACAGGGCCTCAGCGGCAAATAAAGAGACCCAGTACTTC	CASSRRDRASAANKETQYF
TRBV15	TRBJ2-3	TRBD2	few	TGTGCCACCAGCCCCCGAGCGGGAGGAATAGATACGCAGTATTTT	CATSPRAGGIDTQYF
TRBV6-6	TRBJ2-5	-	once	TGTGCCAGCAGTTACGGGACTTTAGGGGAGACCCAGTACTTC	CASSYGTLGETQYF
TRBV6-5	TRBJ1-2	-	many	TGTGCCAGCGGAACTGAAGATCGGACAGCGAGCGGCTACACCTTC	CASGTEDRTASGYTF
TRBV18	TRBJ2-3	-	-	TGTGCCAGCTCACCACCTTCTCGGACACTCAGCACAGATACGCAGTATTTT	CASSPPSRTLSTDTQYF
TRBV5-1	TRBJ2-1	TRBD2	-	TGCGCCAGCAGCTTCGCTAGCGGAGACAATGAGCAGTTCTTC	CASSFASGDNEQFF
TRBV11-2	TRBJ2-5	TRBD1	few	TGTGCCAGCAGCTTGGGACAGGGGTCTTTGGAGACCCAGTACTTC	CASSLGQGSLETQYF
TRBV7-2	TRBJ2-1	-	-	TGTGCCAGCAGCTTAGAAGTGTCGGAGATGGTGCAGTTCTTC	CASSLEVSEMVQFF
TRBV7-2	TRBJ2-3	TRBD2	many	TGTGCCAGCAGCTTACCAGCGGGAGCACAGACTACGCAGTATTTT	CASSLPAGAQTTQYF
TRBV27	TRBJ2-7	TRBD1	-	TGTGCCAGCAGTACCTACAGGGGGCCGAACCCCTACGAGCAGTACTTC	CASSTYRGPNPYEQYF
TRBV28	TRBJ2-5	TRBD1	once	TGTGCCAGCAGTTTACCAGGGGGCACGGTATCGACCCAGTACTTC	CASSLPGGTVSTQYF